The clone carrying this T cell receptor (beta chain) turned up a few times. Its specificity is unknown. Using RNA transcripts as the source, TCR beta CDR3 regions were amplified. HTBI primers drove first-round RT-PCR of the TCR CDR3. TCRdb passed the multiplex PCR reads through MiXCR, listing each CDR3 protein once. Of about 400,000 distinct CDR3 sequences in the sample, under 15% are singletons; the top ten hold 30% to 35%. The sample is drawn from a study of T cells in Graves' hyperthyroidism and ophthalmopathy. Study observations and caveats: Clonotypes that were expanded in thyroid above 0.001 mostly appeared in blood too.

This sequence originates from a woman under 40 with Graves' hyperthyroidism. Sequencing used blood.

The CDR3, as DNA: TGTGCCACCAGCTCACAGGGAGGTGGCTACACCTTC. Translation gives CATSSQGGGYTF. V usage is TRBV15 and J usage is TRBJ1-2, with TRBD1 as a possible D gene (6 bases). V was clipped by 5 bases and J by 7 bases, with 11 bases between them. The germline V gene has CDR1 LNHNV and CDR2 YYDKDF (reference sequence). This CDR3 has 12 residues.